Listed below are T cell receptor beta chains from one sample, sequenced in a study of naive and memory T cell subsets. TCRdb passed the 5' RACE reads through MiXCR, listing each CDR3 protein once. This table holds tens of thousands of distinct CDR3 sequences, roughly 4.7% found once. These receptors were taken from a female donor in good health. CDR3s include the opening cysteine and the closing phenylalanine or tryptophan. The D gene is left open where the match is weak. Part of the rows lack a size; the others show once, few, many or a class for expanded clones.

V gene: TRBV25-1
CDR3 length: 11
clone size: many
D gene: NA
J gene: TRBJ2-7
CDR3 DNA: TGTGCCAGCAGTGAATCCTACGAGCAGTACTTC
CDR3 protein: CASSESYEQYF

V gene: TRBV3-1
CDR3 length: 15
clone size: many
D gene: NA
J gene: TRBJ2-5
CDR3 DNA: TGTGCCAGCAGCCAAGAAAGGAACACCCAAGAGACCCAGTACTTC
CDR3 protein: CASSQERNTQETQYF

V gene: TRBV12-5
CDR3 length: 13
clone size: many
D gene: NA
J gene: TRBJ2-1
CDR3 DNA: TGTGCTAGTGCCCTCGGGGCGCACAATGAGCAGTTCTTC
CDR3 protein: CASALGAHNEQFF

V gene: TRBV7-9
CDR3 length: 16
clone size: few
D gene: TRBD1
J gene: TRBJ1-2
CDR3 DNA: TGTGCCAGCAGCTTAGCCGGGACAGGGGAAAGGGATGGCTACACCTTC
CDR3 protein: CASSLAGTGERDGYTF

V gene: TRBV28
CDR3 length: 16
clone size: many
D gene: NA
J gene: TRBJ1-2
CDR3 DNA: TGTGCCAGCAGTTTAGGGAGGGGGGTATCTAACTATGGCTACACCTTC
CDR3 protein: CASSLGRGVSNYGYTF

V gene: TRBV5-5
CDR3 length: 14
clone size: many
D gene: NA
J gene: TRBJ2-5
CDR3 DNA: TGTGCCAGCAGCTTGTCTATAGCTGCGGAGACCCAGTACTTC
CDR3 protein: CASSLSIAAETQYF

V gene: TRBV4-3
CDR3 length: 15
clone size: many
D gene: NA
J gene: TRBJ1-5
CDR3 DNA: TGCGCCAGCAGCCAAGGGGCAGCGGGCAATCAGCCCCAGCATTTT
CDR3 protein: CASSQGAAGNQPQHF

V gene: TRBV29-1
CDR3 length: 14
clone size: many
D gene: NA
J gene: TRBJ2-2
CDR3 DNA: TGCAGCGTTGAACCGGGAGCGAACACCGGGGAGCTGTTTTTT
CDR3 protein: CSVEPGANTGELFF

V gene: TRBV3-1
CDR3 length: 12
clone size: many
D gene: NA
J gene: TRBJ2-7
CDR3 DNA: TGTGCCAGCAGCCAATTGGCCTACGAGCAGTACTTC
CDR3 protein: CASSQLAYEQYF

V gene: TRBV28
CDR3 length: 14
clone size: many
D gene: NA
J gene: TRBJ2-7
CDR3 DNA: TGTGCCAGCAGTTCACGGTGGAGATACTACGAGCAGTACTTC
CDR3 protein: CASSSRWRYYEQYF

V gene: TRBV28
CDR3 length: 15
clone size: many
D gene: TRBD2
J gene: TRBJ2-5
CDR3 DNA: TGTGCCAGCCGACCCCGAGGGACTAGCGGGACCCGCGCGTACTTC
CDR3 protein: CASRPRGTSGTRAYF

V gene: TRBV12-3/TRBV12-4
CDR3 length: 15
clone size: few
D gene: TRBD1
J gene: TRBJ2-5
CDR3 DNA: TGTGCCAGCAGAAGTCGACAGGGGGGAAGAGAGACCCAGTACTTC
CDR3 protein: CASRSRQGGRETQYF

V gene: TRBV5-6
CDR3 length: 16
clone size: few
D gene: TRBD2
J gene: TRBJ2-2
CDR3 DNA: TGTGCCAGCAGCTTCAGGGGAGCGGGAGTCGCCGGGGAGCTGTTTTTT
CDR3 protein: CASSFRGAGVAGELFF

V gene: TRBV7-8
CDR3 length: 17
clone size: many
D gene: NA
J gene: TRBJ1-4
CDR3 DNA: TGTGCCAGCAGCCAAACCTCCTACAGGCGGCCTAATGAAAAACTGTTTTTT
CDR3 protein: CASSQTSYRRPNEKLFF

V gene: TRBV18
CDR3 length: 16
clone size: many
D gene: NA
J gene: TRBJ2-5
CDR3 DNA: TGTGCCAGCTCACCACCTAGGGCCAGGAGGGGAGAGACCCAGTACTTC
CDR3 protein: CASSPPRARRGETQYF

V gene: TRBV19
CDR3 length: 16
clone size: NA
D gene: TRBD2
J gene: TRBJ2-2
CDR3 DNA: TGTGCCAGTAGTCCAGGACTAGCGGACCACACCGGGGAGCTGTTTTTT
CDR3 protein: CASSPGLADHTGELFF

V gene: TRBV20-1
CDR3 length: 14
clone size: many
D gene: NA
J gene: TRBJ2-7
CDR3 DNA: TGCAGTGCTACTTGGGACAAACTTACCTACGAGCAGTACTTC
CDR3 protein: CSATWDKLTYEQYF

V gene: TRBV5-6
CDR3 length: 15
clone size: many
D gene: TRBD2
J gene: TRBJ2-1
CDR3 DNA: TGTGCCAGCTTATCTCTAGCGGGAGTGGTAAATGAGCAGTTCTTC
CDR3 protein: CASLSLAGVVNEQFF

V gene: TRBV29-1
CDR3 length: 12
clone size: many
D gene: TRBD2
J gene: TRBJ2-5
CDR3 DNA: TGCAGCCTAGCGGGAGAGGGGGAGACCCAGTACTTC
CDR3 protein: CSLAGEGETQYF

V gene: TRBV12-3/TRBV12-4
CDR3 length: 18
clone size: few
D gene: TRBD1
J gene: TRBJ2-2
CDR3 DNA: TGTGCCAGCATAATCGGACTACCGGGACAGGGGTACACCGGGGAGCTGTTTTTT
CDR3 protein: CASIIGLPGQGYTGELFF

V gene: TRBV20-1
CDR3 length: 11
clone size: medium-sized
D gene: NA
J gene: TRBJ2-1
CDR3 DNA: TGCAGTGCTAAAGAGATCGGATCGCAGTTCTTC
CDR3 protein: CSAKEIGSQFF

V gene: TRBV2
CDR3 length: 14
clone size: many
D gene: TRBD2
J gene: TRBJ2-7
CDR3 DNA: TGTGCCAGCAGTGATATTAGCGGGAGTTTCGAGCAGTACTTC
CDR3 protein: CASSDISGSFEQYF

V gene: TRBV25-1
CDR3 length: 15
clone size: many
D gene: NA
J gene: TRBJ2-2
CDR3 DNA: TGTGCCAGCAAGGATGGCGGGACCTACACCGGGGAGCTGTTTTTT
CDR3 protein: CASKDGGTYTGELFF

V gene: TRBV28
CDR3 length: 16
clone size: many
D gene: NA
J gene: TRBJ2-6
CDR3 DNA: TGTGCCAGCAGTCCCCCAGGGGGGGCTGGGGCCAACGTCCTGACTTTC
CDR3 protein: CASSPPGGAGANVLTF

V gene: TRBV27
CDR3 length: 9
clone size: many
D gene: NA
J gene: TRBJ1-2
CDR3 DNA: TGTGCCAGCCACTATGGCTACACCTTC
CDR3 protein: CASHYGYTF

V gene: TRBV28
CDR3 length: 18
clone size: many
D gene: TRBD2
J gene: TRBJ2-1
CDR3 DNA: TGTGCCAGCAGTTTATCCGGTCTGACTAGCGGAAAATACAATGAGCAGTTCTTC
CDR3 protein: CASSLSGLTSGKYNEQFF